Listed here are 27 T cell receptor beta chains from one sample, sequenced in a study of blood T cell repertoires in COVID-19. TCRdb's table, derived via immunoSEQ multiplex PCR, lists solely in-frame clones and lacks some. Here the sample spans around 470,000 clones, approximately 89% being singletons. What was sequenced was peripheral blood. These receptors originate from a man between 18 and 35 years old with COVID-19, enrolled during active disease.

Points on this clone: The same CDR3 can be traced to other DNA sequences in this sample. The chain recombines TRBV9 with TRBJ1-1; 8 bases fit TRBD1. The CDR3 is 14 amino acids. Germline loops: CDR1 SGDLS, CDR2 YYNGEE. Trimming at V came to 2 bases and at J to 1 base, leaving 1 base not matched to a gene. The CDR3 DNA reads TGTGCCAGCAGCGTGACAGGGGAGAACACTGAAGCTTTCTTT. Its translation: CASSVTGENTEAFF.

This chain links TRBV6-4 with TRBJ1-2; 8 bases are a match to TRBD1. Germline-derived CDR1 and CDR2 are MRHNA and SNTAGT. CDR3 size: 15 residues. The ends lost 0 bases at V and 6 bases at J; junction bases unmatched: 6. Written as DNA, the CDR3 is TGTGCCAGCAGTGACTCCGGACAGGGCTTCCATGGCTACACCTTC. Its protein is CASSDSGQGFHGYTF.

Written as DNA, the CDR3 is TGTGCCAGCAGCCCCCACCCACAGGGTCCAGACTCCTACGAGCAGTACTTC. The encoded protein is CASSPHPQGPDSYEQYF. The chain links TRBV7-9 to TRBJ2-7; D perhaps matches TRBD1 (6 bases). The CDR3 is 17 residues long. The V and J ends lost 5 bases and 0 bases respectively, with 20 bases between them. Germline V gene sequence: CDR1 SEHNR, CDR2 FQNEAQ (reference sequence).

This rearrangement joins TRBV6-5 to TRBJ1-2; 7 nucleotides agree with TRBD1. The CDR3 covers 15 residues. V shed 2 bases and J 1 base; nucleotides not matched to a gene: 4. CDR1 and CDR2 (germline): MNHEY, SVGAGI. The CDR3 DNA sequence: TGTGCCAGCAGTTACACAGGGGTGGGTAACTATGGCTACACCTTC. Its protein product is CASSYTGVGNYGYTF.

The chain joins TRBV29-1 to TRBJ2-1; 8 nucleotides line up with TRBD2. J was trimmed by 3 bases and V by 5 bases; bases with no gene match: 3. CDR3 length equals 13 residues. Germline V gives CDR1 SQVTM, CDR2 ANQGSEA. CDR3 amino acids: CSVRTSGYNEQFF. CDR3 nucleotide sequence: TGCAGCGTTCGCACTAGCGGCTACAATGAGCAGTTCTTC.

Turning to this clone: Other DNA sequences of this sample code for an identical CDR3. V and J are TRBV7-3 and TRBJ2-3; D possibly corresponds to TRBD2 (6 bases). The CDR3 covers 14 residues. Germline lookup yields CDR1 SGHTA and CDR2 FQGTGA. V lost 3 bases to trimming and J lost 0 bases, with 7 bases between them. DNA of the CDR3: TGTGCCAGCAGCTTGAGCGGGAGCACAGATACGCAGTATTTT. It yields the protein CASSLSGSTDTQYF.

This chain connects TRBV18 to TRBJ1-6; D might be TRBD1 (6 bases). This CDR3 region has 18 residues. The V gene lost 5 bases and the J gene lost 6 bases, with 23 bases spanning the gap. Germline V gene lookup returns CDR1 KGHSH and CDR2 LQKENI. CDR3 nucleotides: TGTGCCAGCTCAATAAGGACAGCATCGGGGGGCCTTAATTCACCCCTCCACTTT. Translation gives CASSIRTASGGLNSPLHF.

The chain employs TRBV19 and TRBJ2-7, with 10 bases that match TRBD1. The germline gives CDR1 LNHDA, CDR2 SQIVND (reference sequence). The ends lost 2 bases at V and 7 bases at J; junction bases unmatched: 11. The CDR3 loop spans 16 amino acids. The CDR3 DNA reads TGTGCCAGTAGTATATCCCCTTGGACAGGGGGGGGAGAGCAGTACTTC. Translated: CASSISPWTGGGEQYF.

The V call is TRBV10-1, the J call TRBJ2-1; 9 bases map to TRBD2. The CDR3 is 14 residues long. Germline V gene lookup returns CDR1 WNHNN and CDR2 SYGVQD (reference sequence). V dropped 6 bases and J dropped 6; count of bases not matched to a gene: 6. The CDR3 DNA is TGCGCCAGCAGCCCTAGCGGGATGGTCAATGAGCAGTTCTTC. Protein product: CASSPSGMVNEQFF.

The CDR3 DNA is TGTGCCAGCAGCCAAGTTCGAGGCACTGGCATTCAGTACTTC. Translating it yields CASSQVRGTGIQYF. The V call is TRBV14, the J call TRBJ2-4, with D unresolved. Per germline, CDR1 SGHDN and CDR2 FVKESK. V was clipped by 1 base and J by 9 bases, with 13 bases between them. This CDR3 region has 14 residues.

This chain joins TRBV29-1 and TRBJ2-2; a weak D match, TRBD1 (6 bases). The CDR3 has 14 residues. Germline V gene lookup returns CDR1 SQVTM and CDR2 ANQGSEA. V lost 4 bases to trimming and J lost 1 base, with 10 bases between them. The chain's CDR3 is CSVAGHLNTGELFF. In nucleotides, the CDR3 is TGCAGCGTTGCGGGACACCTGAACACCGGGGAGCTGTTTTTT.

The chain has TRBV6-4 and TRBJ2-3; 9 bases fit TRBD1. J was trimmed by 1 base and V by 4 bases; bases with no gene match: 0. The CDR3 runs to 14 residues. The germline gives CDR1 MRHNA, CDR2 SNTAGT. DNA of the CDR3: TGTGCCAGCAGTGGGACAGGGGGCACAGATACGCAGTATTTT. It yields the protein CASSGTGGTDTQYF.

The rearrangement links TRBV24-1 to TRBJ2-2; 7 bases line up with TRBD1. Germline V gives CDR1 KGHDR, CDR2 SFDVKD. This CDR3 is built from 16 residues. The J segment lost 3 bases and the V segment lost 3 bases, leaving 6 bases of the junction unmatched. CDR3 bases: TGTGCCACCAGTGATCCCAGACAGGGAGACACCGGGGAGCTGTTTTTT. Amino acid sequence: CATSDPRQGDTGELFF.

The chain has TRBV10-1 and TRBJ2-7; TRBD2 matches 8 bases. CDR1 is WNHNN and CDR2 is SYGVQD in the germline V gene (reference sequence). The CDR3 consists of 15 residues. V lost 6 bases, J lost 4 bases, and 11 bases stayed unmatched. CDR3 region: CASSVISGGVYEQYF. The DNA for the CDR3 is TGCGCCAGCAGCGTCATAAGCGGGGGCGTGTACGAGCAGTACTTC.

V is TRBV7-2 and J is TRBJ2-7; 10 nucleotides agree with TRBD2. Germline V lookup: CDR1 SGHTA, CDR2 FQGNSA. The CDR3 is 14 residues long. Unmatched junction bases numbered 2, after V lost 3 bases and J lost 3 bases. Written as DNA, the CDR3 is TGTGCCAGCAGCTTGGGGACTAGCGTCTACGAGCAGTACTTC. The encoded protein is CASSLGTSVYEQYF.

The chain joins TRBV6-5 to TRBJ2-7; 7 positions match TRBD2. The CDR3 totals 15 residues. CDR1 MNHEY and CDR2 SVGAGI come from the germline V gene. V trimming: 8 bases; J trimming: 7 bases; junction bases outside the gene matches: 17. CDR3 sequence: CASHPSGSGNREQYF. The CDR3 nucleotides read TGTGCCAGCCATCCTAGTGGCAGCGGGAATCGTGAGCAGTACTTC.

The rearrangement uses TRBV7-2 and TRBJ2-2; D call uncertain. V lost 2 bases and J lost 1, with 8 bases in between. Germline-derived CDR1 and CDR2 are SGHTA and FQGNSA. This CDR3 spans 15 amino acids. CDR3 nucleotide sequence: TGTGCCAGCAGCTTATTTTCGGGGAACACCGGGGAGCTGTTTTTT. Translation gives CASSLFSGNTGELFF.

The chain has TRBV15 and TRBJ2-1, with 9 bases fitting TRBD2. Trimming took 0 bases from V and 8 from J; bases not matched to a gene: 8. Per germline, CDR1 LNHNV and CDR2 YYDKDF (reference sequence). CDR3 length equals 16 residues. CDR3 nucleotide sequence: TGTGCCACCAGCAGAGAACGGGCGGGGGGGCCCGATGAGCAGTTCTTC. This codes for CATSRERAGGPDEQFF.

V gene TRBV19 combines with J gene TRBJ1-3; D is unresolved. The CDR3 sequence is 14 residues long. Germline V gene data show CDR1 as LNHDA and CDR2 as SQIVND (reference sequence). Trimming cost V 6 bases and J 0 bases, with 9 bases left between them. The CDR3 here is CASSSALSGNTIYF. CDR3 sequence (DNA): TGTGCCAGTAGCTCAGCGCTCTCTGGAAACACCATATATTTT.

The chain links TRBV2 to TRBJ2-7, with TRBD2 identical over 11 bases. The CDR3 spans 14 residues. With 6 bases clipped from V and 3 bases from J, the junction kept 4 bases outside the gene matches. Germline V gene lookup returns CDR1 SNHLY and CDR2 FYNNEI. The CDR3 bases are TGTGCCAGCAGGGCAGGGACTAGCGGCTACGAGCAGTACTTC. Protein sequence: CASRAGTSGYEQYF.

CDR3 in DNA: TGCGCCAGCAGCTTAAAGACAGGGGTGAACAATGAGCAGTTCTTC. Translation gives CASSLKTGVNNEQFF. The rearrangement links TRBV5-1 to TRBJ2-1; TRBD1 matches 8 bases. CDR3 size: 15 residues. V gave up 2 bases and J gave up 5 bases; unmatched junction bases: 6. In germline, CDR1 is SGHRS, CDR2 YFSETQ.

The chain links TRBV4-2 to TRBJ2-7; 9 bases fit TRBD1. V shed 0 bases, J shed 4 bases, and the junction held 10 bases outside the gene matches. Germline loops: CDR1 LGHNA, CDR2 YNFKEQ. The CDR3 is made up of 17 amino acids. CDR3 DNA: TGTGCCAGCAGCCAAGAAGGAATCGGACAGGGGCCTTACGAGCAGTACTTC. Translation: CASSQEGIGQGPYEQYF.

The V call is TRBV30, the J call TRBJ2-1; maybe TRBD2 (5 bases). The CDR3 length is 15 residues. The germline gives CDR1 GTSNPN, CDR2 SVGIG (reference sequence). V gave up 0 bases and J gave up 9 bases, with 18 bases separating them. CDR3 loop: CAWSVPGLPTREQFF. The CDR3 DNA follows: TGTGCCTGGAGTGTCCCCGGACTCCCGACCCGTGAGCAGTTCTTC.

This chain connects TRBV11-1 to TRBJ1-5; no definite D call. The CDR3 runs 13 residues. The germline V gene encodes CDR1 SGHAT and CDR2 FQDESV (reference sequence). Trimming shortened V by 5 bases and J by 5 bases, and 10 bases separated the two germline ends. The CDR3 loop reads CASSLDLDQPQHF. The CDR3 nucleotides read TGTGCCAGCAGCCTTGACTTAGATCAGCCCCAGCATTTT. The full variable domain, in which reference TRBV11-1 and TRBJ1-5 provide the parts outside the CDR3, is EAEVAQSPRYKITEKSQAVAFWCDPISGHATLYWYRQILGQGPELLVQFQDESVVDDSQLPKDRFSAERLKGVDSTLKIQPAELGDSAMYLCASSLDLDQPQHFGDGTRLSIL.

Of note for this clone: Other DNA sequences from this sample encode an identical CDR3 as well. This rearrangement joins TRBV12-3 or TRBV12-4 to TRBJ2-3, with 7 bases identical to TRBD1. The CDR3 totals 13 residues. With 3 bases clipped from V and 3 bases from J, the junction kept 0 bases outside the gene matches. This chain's CDR3 is CASSLTGTDTQYF. The DNA of the CDR3 is TGTGCCAGCAGTTTGACAGGGACAGATACGCAGTATTTT.

V is TRBV9 and J is TRBJ2-2; 11 bases map to TRBD2. CDR1 and CDR2 (germline): SGDLS, YYNGEE. V was clipped by 4 bases and J by 5 bases; unmatched bases: 13. The CDR3 has 18 residues. The DNA of the CDR3 is TGTGCCAGCAGCACCGAGGGTAGCGGGAGGGCGTCAACCGGGGAGCTGTTTTTT. It specifies CASSTEGSGRASTGELFF.

The DNA for the CDR3 is TGTGCCAGCAGGATAGCGGGGGCCGGAGGCACAGATACGCAGTATTTT. It encodes CASRIAGAGGTDTQYF. This chain joins TRBV6-6 and TRBJ2-3; 9 bases align to TRBD2. CDR1 MNHNY and CDR2 SVGAGI come from the germline V gene (reference sequence). V lost 6 bases and J lost 1; bases outside the gene matches: 8. This CDR3 is built from 16 residues.